Given below is one T cell receptor (beta chain) in context. The junction departs from the called germline gene at one end, perhaps through a read error. Measured with immunoSEQ multiplex PCR; TCRdb has only the in-frame clones, and not every one. Here the sample spans fewer than 15,000 clones, over 65% being singletons. The sample belongs to a study of T cells after somatic rescue of genetic block. CDR1 and CDR2 from the germline V gene are SQVTM and ANQGSEA. This CDR3 contains 16 residues. This clonotype was sampled from a boy between 5 and 17 years old. Sequencing used peripheral blood mononuclear cells (PBMCs). This chain links TRBV29-1 with TRBJ2-3; 10 bases line up with TRBD2. In nucleotides, the CDR3 is TGCAGCGTCGAAGTACTAGCGGGAAAGGTGGGAGATACGCAGTATTTT. It translates to CSVEVLAGKVGDTQYF.